This is a list of T cell receptor beta chains from one sample in a study of human T cells and chemical hapten exposure. Each CDR3 protein is one row after TCRdb ran MiXCR on the RACE reads. The table records roughly 380,000 distinct CDR3 sequences, more than 4.5% of them present only once. The specimen comprised whole blood, sampled in connection with sensitization to the hapten diphenylcyclopropenone (DPC). All receptors come from a woman aged 45 to 65 with alopecia areata. Some clones in this sample may be carry-over from other donors' samples. The CDR3 runs from the conserved cysteine through the conserved F or W. A D gene is named only where the DNA matches it firmly. The size entry is marked missing in some rows and otherwise reads once, few, many or a size class.

cdr3_length j_call clone_size v_call d_call cdr3_aa cdr3_nt
14 TRBJ2-1 many TRBV12-3/TRBV12-4 . CASSFRGPEGEQFF TGTGCCAGCAGTTTCAGGGGACCTGAGGGGGAGCAGTTCTTC
16 TRBJ1-5 many TRBV6-9 . CASSYPWGASNQPQHF TGTGCCAGCAGTTACCCGTGGGGCGCCAGCAATCAGCCCCAGCATTTT
15 TRBJ2-1 few TRBV19 . CASSSPLLRGNEQFF TGTGCCAGTAGTTCCCCACTCCTGAGGGGTAATGAGCAGTTCTTC
15 TRBJ2-7 many TRBV18 TRBD2 CASSPGSGLAGEQYF TGTGCCAGCTCACCAGGGTCCGGACTAGCGGGGGAGCAGTACTTC
13 TRBJ2-1 many TRBV7-3 . CASSLGAGSQQFF TGTGCCAGCAGCTTGGGCGCCGGGAGTCAGCAGTTCTTC
16 TRBJ2-3 many TRBV7-2 . CASSRLGSIQADTQYF TGTGCCAGCAGCCGACTAGGCTCCATTCAGGCAGATACGCAGTATTTT
18 TRBJ2-5 . TRBV6-1 TRBD1 CASSEEGFGQGRRKTQYF TGTGCCAGCAGTGAAGAGGGCTTCGGACAGGGGCGTAGGAAGACCCAGTACTTC
13 TRBJ1-2 many TRBV9 . CASSSRGGYGYTF TGTGCCAGCTCCTCCCGGGGGGGCTATGGCTACACCTTC
12 TRBJ1-1 few TRBV29-1 . CSVGPGSAEAFF TGCAGCGTGGGGCCGGGGAGCGCTGAAGCTTTCTTT
15 TRBJ1-5 many TRBV9 . CASSASGGMGQPQHF TGTGCCAGCAGCGCCAGCGGAGGGATGGGTCAGCCCCAGCATTTT
14 TRBJ2-7 many TRBV4-3 TRBD2 CASSRSGGGYEQYF TGCGCCAGCAGCCGCTCAGGCGGGGGCTACGAGCAGTACTTC
18 TRBJ2-6 many TRBV7-6 . CASTLAGETSSGANVLTF TGTGCCAGCACCCTGGCCGGGGAAACGAGCTCTGGGGCCAACGTCCTGACTTTC
16 TRBJ2-5 many TRBV28 TRBD2 CASSFRSSGISPAQYF TGTGCCAGCAGTTTTCGGAGTAGCGGGATCTCCCCCGCCCAGTACTTC
21 TRBJ2-1 . TRBV6-2/TRBV6-3 . CASSYLVGGLELQSSYNEQFF TGTGCCAGCAGTTACTTGGTTGGAGGGTTGGAGCTTCAGAGCTCCTACAATGAGCAGTTCTTC
16 TRBJ2-2 many TRBV5-1 TRBD1 CASSLTPGQGFGELFF TGCGCCAGCAGCTTGACCCCGGGACAGGGGTTCGGGGAGCTGTTTTTT
14 TRBJ2-1 many TRBV7-8 TRBD2 CASTGTSSYNEQFF TGTGCCAGCACCGGGACTAGCTCCTACAATGAGCAGTTCTTC
16 TRBJ2-3 few TRBV6-5 . CASSYAGLGGTDTQYF TGTGCCAGCAGTTACGCGGGTTTGGGGGGCACAGATACGCAGTATTTT
16 TRBJ2-7 . TRBV6-2/TRBV6-3 . CASSYYRDRNPYEQYF TGTGCCAGCAGTTACTACCGGGATAGGAACCCCTACGAGCAGTACTTC
13 TRBJ1-1 few TRBV20-1 . CSARDEGRTEAFF TGCAGTGCTAGAGACGAGGGGCGCACTGAAGCTTTCTTT
12 TRBJ2-3 few TRBV10-3 . CAISEGSDTQYF TGTGCCATCAGTGAAGGGTCGGATACGCAGTATTTT